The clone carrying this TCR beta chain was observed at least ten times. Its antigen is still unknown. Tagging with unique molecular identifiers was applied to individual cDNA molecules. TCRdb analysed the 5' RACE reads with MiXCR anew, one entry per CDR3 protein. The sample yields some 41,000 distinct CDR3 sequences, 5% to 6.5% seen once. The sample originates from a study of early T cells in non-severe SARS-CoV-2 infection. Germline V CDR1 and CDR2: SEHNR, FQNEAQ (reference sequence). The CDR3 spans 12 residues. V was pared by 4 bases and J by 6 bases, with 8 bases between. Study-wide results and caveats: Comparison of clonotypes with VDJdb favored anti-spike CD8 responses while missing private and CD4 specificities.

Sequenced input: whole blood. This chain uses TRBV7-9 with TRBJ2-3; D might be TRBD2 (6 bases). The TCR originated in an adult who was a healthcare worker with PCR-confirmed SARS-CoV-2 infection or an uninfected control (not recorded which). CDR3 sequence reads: CASSSGGDTQYF. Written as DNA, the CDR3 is TGTGCCAGCAGCTCAGGAGGGGATACGCAGTATTTT.